Sequencing of this T cell receptor beta chain was carried out in a study of T cell repertoires in cytomegalovirus infection. The CDR3 extends over 13 amino acids. V lost 4 bases, J lost 3 bases, and 3 bases stayed unmatched. TCRdb recomputed calls from the reads with MiXCR, one row per CDR3 protein. The sample consists of some 600,000 distinct CDR3 sequences, roughly a quarter of them appearing once. Whole-study results and caveats: Carriers of CMV and the relevant HLA type were discriminated by public TCR beta frequency.

A word on this clonotype: Its specificity is not known. This may be a read error: a much more frequent sequence differs by one nucleotide.

The chain recombines TRBV12-3 or TRBV12-4 with TRBJ2-7; 7 bases agree with TRBD2. The TCR was taken from a human donor in good health (CMV status not recorded). Some clones in this sample may be carry-over from other donors' samples. Sequencing used CD8+ T cells from PBMCs. This chain's CDR3 is CASSSRDYYEQYF. In DNA form, the CDR3 reads TGTGCCAGCAGTTCGCGGGACTACTACGAGCAGTACTTC.